The 32 T cell receptor beta chains below all came from one sample that was sequenced in a study of blood T cells in healthy people across ages. A second PCR, run for roughly 7 to 12 cycles, used a sample-barcoded 5' primer plus a J-beta primer mix. One entry per CDR3 protein results from TCRdb running MiXCR on the 5' RACE reads. The sample contains 800,000 to 950,000 distinct CDR3 sequences, 25% to 30% of which appear only once. The same specimen was also included in a second study, on T cells of mothers and their children.

Source material: blood. The receptors come from a middle-aged woman in good health.

This clonotype was counted many times. V gene TRBV13 combines with J gene TRBJ2-1; possible D gene TRBD2, 7 bases. V lost 3 bases and J 6 bases, leaving 15 bases between the germline ends. The CDR3 length is 15 residues. CDR1 is PRHDT and CDR2 is FYEKMQ in the germline V gene (reference sequence). The chain's CDR3 is CASSFGGARSNEQFF. CDR3 nucleotide sequence: TGTGCCAGCAGCTTTGGGGGGGCCAGGAGCAATGAGCAGTTCTTC.

This sequence joins TRBV20-1 and TRBJ1-3, with 8 bases fitting TRBD1. Germline CDR1 and CDR2: DFQATT and SNEGSKA (reference sequence). V lost 6 bases to trimming and J lost 2 bases; unmatched junction nucleotides: 3. CDR3 length: 13 amino acids. DNA for the CDR3: TGCAGTGCCACGACAGGGGCTGGAAACACCATATATTTT. Its translation: CSATTGAGNTIYF.

This clonotype was seen only a few times. A much more abundant neighbour one base away suggests this may be a read error. The chain employs TRBV20-1 and TRBJ1-2, with unresolved D. CDR3 length equals 14 residues. In germline, CDR1 is DFQATT, CDR2 SNEGSKA (reference sequence). The CDR3 region is CSARQQSTNYGCTF. The CDR3 nucleotides read TGCAGTGCTAGACAACAGAGCACTAACTATGGCTGCACCTTC.

This clonotype showed up many times. The V gene is TRBV28, the J gene TRBJ1-6, with D tentatively TRBD1 (5 bases). Germline lookup yields CDR1 MDHEN and CDR2 SYDVKM. V was trimmed by 3 bases and J by 1 base, leaving 13 bases between them. The length of the CDR3 is 17 residues. Here the CDR3 reads CASSFWDFGSYNSPLHF. In nucleotides, the CDR3 is TGTGCCAGCAGTTTTTGGGACTTCGGATCCTATAATTCACCCCTCCACTTT.

This clonotype was observed many times. This sequence joins TRBV29-1 and TRBJ1-2, with 8 bases identical to TRBD1. Trimming removed 1 base from V and 9 bases from J; junction bases left unmatched: 4. Germline V gives CDR1 SQVTM, CDR2 ANQGSEA. This CDR3 is 12 amino acids long. CDR3 sequence (DNA): TGCAGCGTTGAAGGGACAGGGAATCGCTACACCTTC. Its translation: CSVEGTGNRYTF.

The chain is built from TRBV7-9 and TRBJ2-7, with D perhaps matching TRBD1 or TRBD2 (5 bases each). Trimming left V 1 base short and J 6 bases short, with 13 bases between. Germline V gene data show CDR1 as SEHNR and CDR2 as FQNEAQ (reference sequence). The CDR3 runs 14 residues. In DNA, the CDR3 is TGTGCCAGCAGCTTAGGAGGGACCGCGGGCGAGCAGTACTTC. Protein sequence: CASSLGGTAGEQYF.

The chain employs TRBV12-3 or TRBV12-4 and TRBJ1-2; tentatively, D is TRBD1 (5 bases). This CDR3 has 14 residues. V gave up 6 bases and J gave up 2 bases, with 13 bases separating them. CDR3 in amino acids: CASRPRDGNYGYTF. CDR3 sequence (DNA): TGTGCCAGCAGGCCGAGGGACGGGAACTATGGCTACACCTTC.

This clonotype was counted between two and nine times. V gene TRBV7-3 combines with J gene TRBJ2-3, with D perhaps TRBD1 or TRBD2 (6 bases each). The CDR3 has 13 residues. Per the germline V gene, CDR1 is SGHTA and CDR2 is FQGTGA. V was clipped by 8 bases and J by 9 bases, with 18 bases between them. CDR3 bases: TGTGCCAGCGGCTCCACCGGGGGCGGCACGCAGTATTTT. This sequence encodes CASGSTGGGTQYF.

This rearrangement joins TRBV5-1 to TRBJ2-1; D possibly corresponds to TRBD1 (6 bases). Germline CDR1 and CDR2: SGHRS and YFSETQ. Trimming shortened V by 2 bases and J by 10 bases, and 10 bases separated the two germline ends. This CDR3 region has 12 residues. The CDR3 is CASSFQGQEQFF. The CDR3 DNA sequence: TGCGCCAGCAGCTTCCAAGGACAGGAGCAGTTCTTC.

This sequence joins TRBV7-2 and TRBJ1-1; TRBD1 is a possible D gene (6 bases). Germline-derived CDR1 and CDR2 are SGHTA and FQGNSA. V was shortened by 5 bases and J by 2 bases, with 18 bases between the two germline ends. The CDR3 totals 16 residues. The CDR3 here is CASSRAVVQGNTEAFF. CDR3 DNA sequence: TGTGCCAGCAGCCGAGCCGTCGTACAGGGAAACACTGAAGCTTTCTTT.

The CDR3 here is CASSYAPGSNYGYTF. The CDR3 DNA sequence: TGCGCCAGCAGCTACGCCCCGGGGTCTAACTATGGCTACACCTTC. The genes are TRBV5-1 and TRBJ1-2; D is undetermined. Trimming shortened V by 3 bases and J by 0 bases, and 12 bases separated the two germline ends. In germline, CDR1 is SGHRS, CDR2 YFSETQ. The CDR3 sequence is 15 residues long.

The table lists this clonotype with many counts. The chain is built from TRBV5-1 and TRBJ2-1; 10 nucleotides match TRBD1. From germline, CDR1 is SGHRS and CDR2 YFSETQ. With V trimmed by 0 bases and J by 4 bases, 4 bases remained unmatched. The CDR3 contains 16 residues. The DNA of the CDR3 is TGCGCCAGCAGCTTGGGGGACAGGGGTGGGTACAATGAGCAGTTCTTC. This encodes CASSLGDRGGYNEQFF.

The V and J genes are TRBV20-1 and TRBJ1-6, with TRBD1 matching 9 bases. The CDR3 sequence is 16 residues long. V lost 0 bases to trimming and J lost 7 bases; unmatched junction nucleotides: 7. Germline loops: CDR1 DFQATT, CDR2 SNEGSKA (reference sequence). CDR3 residues: CSARDFPGQGNSPLHF. The DNA of the CDR3 is TGCAGTGCTAGAGATTTTCCGGGACAGGGAAATTCACCCCTCCACTTT.

To note about this clonotype: The junction does not match germline at one end; this may be a read error. This sequence joins TRBV7-9 and TRBJ2-7, with D possibly being TRBD1 (6 bases). CDR1 is SEHNR, CDR2 FQNEAQ, per germline (reference sequence). This CDR3 has 13 amino acids. The CDR3 loop reads CASSGQRTYGQYF. CDR3 coding DNA: TGTGCCAGCAGCGGACAGCGAACCTACGGGCAGTACTTC.

The table lists this clonotype with many counts. This chain connects TRBV29-1 to TRBJ2-7, with D maybe TRBD1 (6 bases). There are 12 residues in the CDR3. Germline V gene sequence: CDR1 SQVTM, CDR2 ANQGSEA. V lost 3 bases and J lost 0, with 6 bases in between. CDR3 sequence: CSVDRGSYEQYF. The CDR3 region has the DNA TGCAGCGTTGACAGGGGCTCCTACGAGCAGTACTTC.

This clonotype has only a few counts. The chain is built from TRBV29-1 and TRBJ1-1; tentative D call: TRBD1 (6 bases). The germline V gene has CDR1 SQVTM and CDR2 ANQGSEA. Trimming removed 7 bases at V and 1 base at J, with 13 bases between. The CDR3 is 13 residues long. The CDR3 protein is CSALTGWNTEAFF. CDR3 coding DNA: TGCAGCGCCCTGACAGGATGGAACACTGAAGCTTTCTTT. Based on the CDR3 plus reference TRBV29-1 and TRBJ1-1, the full variable domain is SAVISQKPSRDICQRGTSLTIQCQVDSQVTMMFWYRQQPGQSLTLIATANQGSEATYESGFVIDKFPISRPNLTFSTLTVSNMSPEDSSIYLCSALTGWNTEAFFGQGTRLTVV.

This clonotype was seen repeatedly, ten times or more. This chain connects TRBV2 to TRBJ2-7; TRBD1 agrees at 7 bases. This CDR3 region has 15 residues. Germline V gene data show CDR1 as SNHLY and CDR2 as FYNNEI. The junction had 11 bases not matched to a gene; V was cut back by 6 bases and J by 3 bases. This CDR3 is CASSPDRDYFYEQYF. CDR3 DNA sequence: TGTGCCAGCAGCCCTGACAGGGATTATTTCTACGAGCAGTACTTC.

This chain uses TRBV6-5 with TRBJ1-1, with D hard to call. Germline assignment: CDR1 MNHEY and CDR2 SVGAGI. The CDR3 has 16 residues. V gave up 4 bases and J gave up 0 bases, with 15 bases separating them. The CDR3 DNA sequence: TGTGCCAGCAGTTCCGAACGGACGGTGGTGAACACTGAAGCTTTCTTT. It encodes CASSSERTVVNTEAFF.

A word on this clonotype: The germline gene is not matched at one end of the junction; a read error may be the cause. The chain links TRBV12-3 or TRBV12-4 to TRBJ2-3; 7 positions match TRBD2. This CDR3 spans 15 amino acids. CDR3 sequence reads: CASSPSGGSTDAQYF. For the CDR3, the DNA is TGTGCCAGCAGCCCCTCGGGGGGTAGCACAGATGCGCAGTATTTT.

The sample holds many counts of this clonotype. The V and J genes are TRBV6-2 or TRBV6-3 and TRBJ2-5; D perhaps matches TRBD2 (5 bases). The CDR3 sequence is 12 residues long. V lost 11 bases to trimming and J lost 5 bases, with 15 bases between them. The germline V gene encodes CDR1 MNHEY and CDR2 SVGEGT. The CDR3 loop is CAHQGSLETQYF. CDR3 bases: TGTGCCCACCAAGGGAGCCTCGAGACCCAGTACTTC.

The genes are TRBV10-3 and TRBJ1-5; D is unclear. The germline CDR1 and CDR2 sequences are ENHRY and SYGVKD. The CDR3 consists of 13 residues. Trimming shortened V by 4 bases and J by 2 bases, and 6 bases separated the two germline ends. The chain's CDR3 is CAISGGGNQPQHF. The DNA for the CDR3 is TGTGCCATCAGTGGAGGAGGCAATCAGCCCCAGCATTTT.

The rearrangement links TRBV12-3 or TRBV12-4 to TRBJ2-1, with D perhaps TRBD1 or TRBD2 (5 bases each). Between the trimmed V and J ends, which lost 3 bases and 4 bases, there was a span of 13 bases. This CDR3 is built from 15 residues. CDR3 nucleotides: TGTGCCAGCAGTTTGGGACGGCGCGAATACAATGAGCAGTTCTTC. Translating it yields CASSLGRREYNEQFF.

The J gene is TRBJ2-1, the V gene TRBV20-1; D is uncertain. Trimming cost V 6 bases and J 6 bases, with 6 bases left between them. The CDR3 runs 10 residues. Germline assignment: CDR1 DFQATT and CDR2 SNEGSKA (reference sequence). The CDR3 spells CSAVGNEQFF. The CDR3 DNA sequence: TGCAGTGCGGTCGGCAATGAGCAGTTCTTC.

Ten or more counts support this clonotype. V gene TRBV7-3 combines with J gene TRBJ2-7; the match to TRBD1 covers 7 bases. CDR3 length equals 14 residues. Trimming at V came to 5 bases and at J to 7 bases, leaving 11 bases not matched to a gene. The germline CDR1 and CDR2 sequences are SGHTA and FQGTGA. The CDR3 loop is CASSPSGTATEQYF. The CDR3 DNA sequence: TGTGCCAGCAGCCCCTCCGGGACAGCGACAGAGCAGTACTTC.

In regard to this clonotype: One base away lies a much larger clone, so this may be a sequencing read error. J is TRBJ2-5 and V is TRBV20-1, with a weak D call TRBD2 (7 bases). The CDR3 totals 12 residues. The germline V gene has CDR1 DFQATT and CDR2 SNEGSKA (reference sequence). The CDR3 region is CRAKGGYETQYF. The CDR3, as DNA: TGCAGGGCCAAGGGGGGGTACGAGACCCAGTACTTC.

Comment on this clonotype: At one of its ends the junction is not consistent with the germline gene, which may arise from a read error. CDR3 amino acids: CASRLAGPSYEQDF. For the CDR3, the DNA is TGTGCCAGCAGGCTAGCGGGTCCGTCCTACGAGCAGGACTTC. The gene calls are TRBV28 and TRBJ2-7, with TRBD2 identical over 8 bases. The germline V gene encodes CDR1 MDHEN and CDR2 SYDVKM. The CDR3 covers 14 residues. Full variable domain (outside the CDR3, taken from reference TRBV28 and TRBJ2-7): DVKVTQSSRYLVKRTGEKVFLECVQDMDHENMFWYRQDPGLGLRLIYFSYDVKMKEKGDIPEGYSVSREKKERFSLILESASTNQTSMYLCASRLAGPSYEQDFGPGTRLTVT.

In its sample, this clonotype was seen a few times. The chain uses TRBV14 and TRBJ1-2; D is undetermined. V lost 3 bases, J lost 2 bases, and 13 bases lay in between. This CDR3 has 15 residues. Germline V gene lookup returns CDR1 SGHDN and CDR2 FVKESK. In DNA, the CDR3 is TGTGCCAGCAGCCATCTATCCACAGACAACTATGGCTACACCTTC. Translation gives CASSHLSTDNYGYTF.

The chain uses TRBV3-1 and TRBJ2-1; 9 bases match TRBD2. J was trimmed by 4 bases and V by 2 bases; bases with no gene match: 9. Germline CDR1 is LGHDT and CDR2 is YNNKEL (reference sequence). The CDR3 loop spans 17 amino acids. The CDR3 DNA reads TGTGCCAGCAGCCAAACTAGCAGCGGGGGGCTTTACAATGAGCAGTTCTTC. Encoded protein: CASSQTSSGGLYNEQFF.

This chain uses TRBV12-3 or TRBV12-4 with TRBJ1-4; D call uncertain. This CDR3 comprises 16 residues. With 8 bases removed from V and 2 bases from J, the gap between germline ends came to 18 bases. CDR3 loop: CASGPRFGRTNEKLFF. The CDR3 region has the DNA TGTGCCAGCGGCCCCCGGTTCGGTCGGACTAATGAAAAACTGTTTTTT.

Ten or more counts support this clonotype. This may be a read error: a much more frequent sequence differs by one nucleotide. The chain uses TRBV20-1 and TRBJ1-1, with 7 nucleotides matching TRBD1. Germline-derived CDR1 and CDR2 are DFQATT and SNEGSKA (reference sequence). Unmatched junction bases numbered 8, after V lost 3 bases and J lost 4 bases. The CDR3 sequence is 14 residues long. CDR3 loop: CSARPQGQCTEAFF. CDR3 DNA: TGCAGTGCTAGGCCCCAGGGACAGTGCACTGAAGCTTTCTTT.

Only a few counts were recorded for this clonotype. J is TRBJ2-1 and V is TRBV11-3; a weak D match, TRBD2 (6 bases). Trimming left V 5 bases short and J 1 base short, with 18 bases between. The CDR3 contains 17 residues. Germline V gene data show CDR1 as SGHNT and CDR2 as YENEEA. The DNA for the CDR3 is TGTGCCAGCAGCCGCGCCCCGGGAGATGGGTCCTACAATGAGCAGTTCTTC. Encoded protein: CASSRAPGDGSYNEQFF.

V is TRBV27 and J is TRBJ2-7; 7 nucleotides match TRBD1. Germline assignment: CDR1 MNHEY and CDR2 SMNVEV (reference sequence). CDR3 length: 14 residues. The junction had 7 bases not matched to a gene; V was cut back by 4 bases and J by 4 bases. The CDR3 DNA reads as TGTGCCAGCAGTTCTGGGACAGCACTATACGAGCAGTACTTC. This sequence encodes CASSSGTALYEQYF.